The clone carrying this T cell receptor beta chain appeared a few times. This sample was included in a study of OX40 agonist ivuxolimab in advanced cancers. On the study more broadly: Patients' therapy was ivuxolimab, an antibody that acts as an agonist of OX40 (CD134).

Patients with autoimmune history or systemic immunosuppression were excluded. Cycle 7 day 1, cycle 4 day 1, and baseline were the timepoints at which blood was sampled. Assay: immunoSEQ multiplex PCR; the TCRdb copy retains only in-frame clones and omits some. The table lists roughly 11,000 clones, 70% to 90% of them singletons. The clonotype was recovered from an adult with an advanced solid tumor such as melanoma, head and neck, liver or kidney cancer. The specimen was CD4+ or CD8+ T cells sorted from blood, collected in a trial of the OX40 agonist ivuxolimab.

Here the CDR3 DNA reads TGTGCCACCAGCAGCGAGGGGGGCAGGGCATATGGCTACACCTTC. This gives the protein CATSSEGGRAYGYTF. The chain recombines TRBV15 with TRBJ1-2, with a tentative D call TRBD1 (6 bases). V was pared by 3 bases and J by 5 bases, with 16 bases between. Germline loops: CDR1 LNHNV, CDR2 YYDKDF (reference sequence). The CDR3 runs 15 residues.